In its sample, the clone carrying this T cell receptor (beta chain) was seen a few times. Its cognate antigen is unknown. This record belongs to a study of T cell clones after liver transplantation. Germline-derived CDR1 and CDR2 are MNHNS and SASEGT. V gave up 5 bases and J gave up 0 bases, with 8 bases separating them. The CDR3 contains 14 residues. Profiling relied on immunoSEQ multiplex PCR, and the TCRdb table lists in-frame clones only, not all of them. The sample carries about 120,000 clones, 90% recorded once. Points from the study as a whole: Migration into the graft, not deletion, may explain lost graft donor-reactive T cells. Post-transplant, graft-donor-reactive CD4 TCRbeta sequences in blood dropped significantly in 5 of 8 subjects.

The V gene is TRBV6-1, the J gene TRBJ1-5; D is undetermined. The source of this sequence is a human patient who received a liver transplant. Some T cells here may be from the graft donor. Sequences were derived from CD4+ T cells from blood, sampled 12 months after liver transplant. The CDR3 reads CASSTTTSNQPQHF. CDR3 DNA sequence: TGTGCCAGCAGTACTACTACTAGCAATCAGCCCCAGCATTTT.